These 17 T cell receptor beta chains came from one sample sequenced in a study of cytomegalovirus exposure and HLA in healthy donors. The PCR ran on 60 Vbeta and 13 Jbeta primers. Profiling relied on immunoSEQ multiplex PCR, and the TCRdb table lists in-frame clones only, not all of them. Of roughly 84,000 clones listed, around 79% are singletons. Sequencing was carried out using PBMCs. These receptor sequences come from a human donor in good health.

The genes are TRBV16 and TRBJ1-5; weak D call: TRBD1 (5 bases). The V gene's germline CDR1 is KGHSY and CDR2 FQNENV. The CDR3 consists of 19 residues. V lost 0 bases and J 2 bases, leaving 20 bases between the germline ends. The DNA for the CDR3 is TGTGCCAGCAGCCAATCAATCAGGGAGGCGACCTGGGGCAATCAGCCCCAGCATTTT. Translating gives CASSQSIREATWGNQPQHF.

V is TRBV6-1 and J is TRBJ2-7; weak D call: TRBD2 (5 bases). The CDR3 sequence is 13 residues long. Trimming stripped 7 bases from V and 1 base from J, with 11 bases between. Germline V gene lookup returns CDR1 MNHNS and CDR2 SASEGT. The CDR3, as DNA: TGTGCCAGCACCACGGGGAGTTCCTACGAGCAGTACTTC. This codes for CASTTGSSYEQYF.

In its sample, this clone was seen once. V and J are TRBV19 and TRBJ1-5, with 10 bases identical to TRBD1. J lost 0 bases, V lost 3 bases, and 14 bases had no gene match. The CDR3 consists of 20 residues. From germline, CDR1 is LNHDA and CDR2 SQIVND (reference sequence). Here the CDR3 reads CASSIYLGSWDRGSNQPQHF. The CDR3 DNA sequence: TGTGCCAGTAGTATTTATCTCGGGTCCTGGGACAGGGGTAGCAATCAGCCCCAGCATTTT.

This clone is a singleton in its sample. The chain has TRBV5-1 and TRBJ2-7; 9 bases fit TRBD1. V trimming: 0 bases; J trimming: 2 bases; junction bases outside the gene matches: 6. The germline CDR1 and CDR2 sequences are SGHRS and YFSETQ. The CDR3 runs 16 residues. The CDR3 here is CASSLGQGVLAYEQYF. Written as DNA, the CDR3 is TGCGCCAGCAGCTTGGGACAGGGGGTACTGGCCTACGAGCAGTACTTC.

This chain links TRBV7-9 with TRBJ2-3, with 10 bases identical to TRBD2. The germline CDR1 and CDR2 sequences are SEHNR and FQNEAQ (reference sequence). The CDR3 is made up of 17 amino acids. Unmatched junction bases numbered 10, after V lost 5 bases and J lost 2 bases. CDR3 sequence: CASSPSLAGDPTDTQYF. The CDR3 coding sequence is TGTGCCAGCAGCCCCAGCCTAGCGGGGGACCCCACAGATACGCAGTATTTT.

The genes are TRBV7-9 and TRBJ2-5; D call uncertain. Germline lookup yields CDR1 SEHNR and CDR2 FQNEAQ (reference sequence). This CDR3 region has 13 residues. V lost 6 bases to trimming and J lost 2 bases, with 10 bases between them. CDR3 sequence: CASRPQIQETQYF. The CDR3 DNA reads TGTGCCAGCAGGCCCCAGATACAAGAGACCCAGTACTTC.

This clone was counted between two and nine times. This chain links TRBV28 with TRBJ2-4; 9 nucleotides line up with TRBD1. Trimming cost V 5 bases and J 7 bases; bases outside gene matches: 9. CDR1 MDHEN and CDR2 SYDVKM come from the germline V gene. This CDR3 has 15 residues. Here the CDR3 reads CASSPRTGAGNIQYF. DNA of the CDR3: TGTGCCAGCAGTCCACGGACAGGGGCAGGGAACATTCAGTACTTC.

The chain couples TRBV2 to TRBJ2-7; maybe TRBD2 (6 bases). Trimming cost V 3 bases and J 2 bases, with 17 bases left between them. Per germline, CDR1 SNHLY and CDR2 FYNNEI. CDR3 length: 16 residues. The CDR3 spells CASSDGRRLITYEQYF. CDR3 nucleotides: TGTGCCAGCAGTGACGGGAGAAGGCTGATAACCTACGAGCAGTACTTC. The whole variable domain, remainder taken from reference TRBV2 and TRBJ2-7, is EPEVTQTPSHQVTQMGQEVILRCVPISNHLYFYWYRQILGQKVEFLVSFYNNEISEKSEIFDDQFSVERPDGSNFTLKIRSTKLEDSAMYFCASSDGRRLITYEQYFGPGTRLTVT.

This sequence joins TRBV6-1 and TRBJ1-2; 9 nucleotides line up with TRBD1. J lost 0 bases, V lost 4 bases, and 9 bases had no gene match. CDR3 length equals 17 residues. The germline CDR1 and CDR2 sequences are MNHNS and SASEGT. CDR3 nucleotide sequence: TGTGCCAGCAGTGGCCCGGGACAGGGCCCGTCTAACTATGGCTACACCTTC. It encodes CASSGPGQGPSNYGYTF.

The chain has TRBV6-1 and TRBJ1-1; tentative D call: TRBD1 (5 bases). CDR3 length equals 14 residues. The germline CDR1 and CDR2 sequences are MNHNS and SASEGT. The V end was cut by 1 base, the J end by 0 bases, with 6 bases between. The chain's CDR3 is CASSEEGMNTEAFF. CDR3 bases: TGTGCCAGCAGTGAAGAGGGGATGAACACTGAAGCTTTCTTT.

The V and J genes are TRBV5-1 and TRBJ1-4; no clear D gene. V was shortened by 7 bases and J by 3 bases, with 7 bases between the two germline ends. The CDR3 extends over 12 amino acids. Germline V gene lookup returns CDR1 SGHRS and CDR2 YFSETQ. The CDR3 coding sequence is TGCGCCAGCCGGGAAGCTAATGAAAAACTGTTTTTT. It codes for CASREANEKLFF.

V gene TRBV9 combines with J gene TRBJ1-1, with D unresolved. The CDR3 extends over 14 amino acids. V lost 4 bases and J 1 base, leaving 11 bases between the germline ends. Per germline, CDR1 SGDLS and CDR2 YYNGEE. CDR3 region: CASSIGGSNTEAFF. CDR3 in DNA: TGTGCCAGCAGCATAGGAGGGTCGAACACTGAAGCTTTCTTT. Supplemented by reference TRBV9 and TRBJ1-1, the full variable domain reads DSGVTQTPKHLITATGQRVTLRCSPRSGDLSVYWYQQSLDQGLQFLIQYYNGEERAKGNILERFSAQQFPDLHSELNLSSLELGDSALYFCASSIGGSNTEAFFGQGTRLTVV.

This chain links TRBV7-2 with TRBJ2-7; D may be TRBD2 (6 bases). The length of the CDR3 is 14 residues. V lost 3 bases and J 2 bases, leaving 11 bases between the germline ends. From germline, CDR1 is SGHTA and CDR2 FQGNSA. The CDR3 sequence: CASSLVGLTYEQYF. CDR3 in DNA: TGTGCCAGCAGCTTGGTGGGACTCACCTACGAGCAGTACTTC.

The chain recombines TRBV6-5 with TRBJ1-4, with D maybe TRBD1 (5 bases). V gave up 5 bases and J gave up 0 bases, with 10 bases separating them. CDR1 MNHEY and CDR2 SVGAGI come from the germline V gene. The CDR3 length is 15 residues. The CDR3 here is CASSTTAATNEKLFF. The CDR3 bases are TGTGCCAGCAGTACGACAGCTGCAACTAATGAAAAACTGTTTTTT.

The CDR3 sequence: CASSLEPSGGYNEQFF. CDR3 nucleotide sequence: TGTGCCAGCAGCTTAGAACCCAGCGGGGGGTACAATGAGCAGTTCTTC. The chain uses TRBV7-9 and TRBJ2-1; 9 bases fit TRBD2. Germline V gives CDR1 SEHNR, CDR2 FQNEAQ (reference sequence). V shed 1 base, J shed 4 bases, and the junction held 5 bases outside the gene matches. The CDR3 loop spans 16 amino acids. Supplemented by reference TRBV7-9 and TRBJ2-1, the full variable domain reads DTGVSQNPRHKITKRGQNVTFRCDPISEHNRLYWYRQTLGQGPEFLTYFQNEAQLEKSRLLSDRFSAERPKGSFSTLEIQRTEQGDSAMYLCASSLEPSGGYNEQFFGPGTRLTVL.

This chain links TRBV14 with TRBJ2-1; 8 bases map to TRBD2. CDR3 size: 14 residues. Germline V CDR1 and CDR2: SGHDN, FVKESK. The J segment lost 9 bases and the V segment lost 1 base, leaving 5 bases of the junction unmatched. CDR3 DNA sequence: TGTGCCAGCAGCCAAGTCGGGGGGGGTGGTGAGCAGTTCTTC. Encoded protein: CASSQVGGGGEQFF.

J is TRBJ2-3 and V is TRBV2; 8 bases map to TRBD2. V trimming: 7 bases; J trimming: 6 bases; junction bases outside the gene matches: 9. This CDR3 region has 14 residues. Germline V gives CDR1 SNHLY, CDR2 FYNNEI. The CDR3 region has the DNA TGTGCCAGCACCCCGGGCGGGGGGTTGGATACGCAGTATTTT. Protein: CASTPGGGLDTQYF.